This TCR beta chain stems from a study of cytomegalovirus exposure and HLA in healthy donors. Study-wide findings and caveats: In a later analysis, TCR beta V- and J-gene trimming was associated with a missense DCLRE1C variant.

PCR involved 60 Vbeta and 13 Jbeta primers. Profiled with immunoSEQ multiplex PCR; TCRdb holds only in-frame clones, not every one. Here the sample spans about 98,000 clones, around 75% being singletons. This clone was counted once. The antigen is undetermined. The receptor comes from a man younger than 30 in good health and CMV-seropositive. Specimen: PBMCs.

The DNA of the CDR3 is TGTGCCATCAGCGTCCGGGACCTGGGGGGCAATGAGCAGTTCTTC. Encoded protein: CAISVRDLGGNEQFF. The chain combines TRBV10-3 with TRBJ2-1, with TRBD2 as a possible D gene (6 bases). From germline, CDR1 is ENHRY and CDR2 SYGVKD. Deletions cut 6 bases from V and 6 bases from J, with 18 bases between. CDR3 size: 15 residues.